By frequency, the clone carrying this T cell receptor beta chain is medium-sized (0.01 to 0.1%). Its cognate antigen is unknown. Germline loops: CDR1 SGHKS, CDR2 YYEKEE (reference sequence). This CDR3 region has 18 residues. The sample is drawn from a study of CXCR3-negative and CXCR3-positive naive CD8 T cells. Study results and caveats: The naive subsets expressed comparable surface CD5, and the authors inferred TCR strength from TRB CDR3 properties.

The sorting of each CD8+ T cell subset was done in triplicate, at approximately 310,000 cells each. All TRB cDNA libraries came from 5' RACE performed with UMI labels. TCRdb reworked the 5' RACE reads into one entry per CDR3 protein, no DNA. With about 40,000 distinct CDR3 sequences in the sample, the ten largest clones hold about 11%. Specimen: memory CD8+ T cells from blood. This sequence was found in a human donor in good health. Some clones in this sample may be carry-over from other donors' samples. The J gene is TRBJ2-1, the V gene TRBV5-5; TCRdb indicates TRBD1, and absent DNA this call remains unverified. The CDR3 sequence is CASSPAWGLASSYNEQFF. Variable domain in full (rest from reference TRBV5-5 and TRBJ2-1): DAGVTQSPTHLIKTRGQQVTLRCSPISGHKSVSWYQQVLGQGPQFIFQYYEKEERGRGNFPDRFSARQFPNYSSELNVNALLLGDSALYLCASSPAWGLASSYNEQFFGPGTRLTVL.